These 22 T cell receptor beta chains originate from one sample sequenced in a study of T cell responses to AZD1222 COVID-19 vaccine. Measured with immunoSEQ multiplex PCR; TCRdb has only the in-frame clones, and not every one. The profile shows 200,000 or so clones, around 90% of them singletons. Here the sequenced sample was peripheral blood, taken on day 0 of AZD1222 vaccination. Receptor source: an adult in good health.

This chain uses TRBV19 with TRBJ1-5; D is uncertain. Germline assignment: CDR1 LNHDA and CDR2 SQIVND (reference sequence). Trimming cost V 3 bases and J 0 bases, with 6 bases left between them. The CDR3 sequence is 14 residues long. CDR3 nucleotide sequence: TGTGCCAGTAGTATTTCTCTTAGCAATCAGCCCCAGCATTTT. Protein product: CASSISLSNQPQHF.

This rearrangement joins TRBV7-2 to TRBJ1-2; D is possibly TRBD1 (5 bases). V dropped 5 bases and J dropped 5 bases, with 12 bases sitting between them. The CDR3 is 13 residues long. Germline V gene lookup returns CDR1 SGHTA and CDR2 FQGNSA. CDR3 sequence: CASSPPAGYGYTF. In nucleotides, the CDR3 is TGTGCCAGCAGCCCCCCGGCAGGGTATGGCTACACCTTC.

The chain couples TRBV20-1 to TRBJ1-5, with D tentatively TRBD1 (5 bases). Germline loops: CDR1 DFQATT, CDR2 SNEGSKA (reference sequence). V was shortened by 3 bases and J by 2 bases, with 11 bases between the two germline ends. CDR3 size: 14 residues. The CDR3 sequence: CSASGGTGNQPQHF. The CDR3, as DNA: TGCAGTGCTAGTGGGGGAACGGGCAATCAGCCCCAGCATTTT.

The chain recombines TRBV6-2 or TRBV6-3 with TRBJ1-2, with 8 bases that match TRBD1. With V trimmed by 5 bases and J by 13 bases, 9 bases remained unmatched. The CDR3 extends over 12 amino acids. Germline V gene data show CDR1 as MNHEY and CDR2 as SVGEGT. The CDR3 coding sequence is TGTGCCAGCAGTCAAGGGACAGGTGAAGGCACCTTC. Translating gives CASSQGTGEGTF.

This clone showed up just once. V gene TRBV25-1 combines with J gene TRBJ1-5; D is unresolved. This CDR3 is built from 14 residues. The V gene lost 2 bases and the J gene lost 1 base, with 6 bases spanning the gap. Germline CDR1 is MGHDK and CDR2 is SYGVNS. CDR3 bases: TGTGCCAGCAGTGAAATGGGGAGCAATCAGCCCCAGCATTTT. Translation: CASSEMGSNQPQHF.

The CDR3 region has the DNA TGTGCCAGTAGTACCCGGGGGGCCAGAGAGACCCAGTACTTC. This encodes CASSTRGARETQYF. The rearrangement uses TRBV19 and TRBJ2-5; D possibly corresponds to TRBD2 (7 bases). The CDR3 has 14 residues. The germline V gene has CDR1 LNHDA and CDR2 SQIVND (reference sequence). V lost 4 bases and J lost 4, with 13 bases in between.

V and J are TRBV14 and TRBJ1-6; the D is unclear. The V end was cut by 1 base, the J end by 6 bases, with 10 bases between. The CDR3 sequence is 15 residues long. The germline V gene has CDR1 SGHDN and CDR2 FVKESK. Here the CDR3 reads CASSQGWVLNSPLHF. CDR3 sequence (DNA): TGTGCCAGCAGCCAAGGGTGGGTCCTTAATTCACCCCTCCACTTT.

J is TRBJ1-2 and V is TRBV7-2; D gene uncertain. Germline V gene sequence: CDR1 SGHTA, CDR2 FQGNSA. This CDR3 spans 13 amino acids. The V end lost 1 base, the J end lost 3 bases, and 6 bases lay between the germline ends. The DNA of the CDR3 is TGTGCCAGCAGCTTAGTAGGCCACTATGGCTACACCTTC. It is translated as CASSLVGHYGYTF.

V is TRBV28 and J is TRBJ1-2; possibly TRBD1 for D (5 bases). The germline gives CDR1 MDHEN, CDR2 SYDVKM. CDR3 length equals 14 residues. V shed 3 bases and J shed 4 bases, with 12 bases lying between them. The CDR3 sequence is CASSFSSGGYGYTF. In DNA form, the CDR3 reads TGTGCCAGCAGTTTTTCTTCCGGGGGCTATGGCTACACCTTC.

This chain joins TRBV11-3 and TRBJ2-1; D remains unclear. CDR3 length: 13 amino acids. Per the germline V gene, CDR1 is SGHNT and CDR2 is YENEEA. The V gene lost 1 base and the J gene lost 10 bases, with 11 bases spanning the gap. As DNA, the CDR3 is TGTGCCAGCAGCTTAGTGTCTGGGATCGAGCAGTTCTTC. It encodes CASSLVSGIEQFF.

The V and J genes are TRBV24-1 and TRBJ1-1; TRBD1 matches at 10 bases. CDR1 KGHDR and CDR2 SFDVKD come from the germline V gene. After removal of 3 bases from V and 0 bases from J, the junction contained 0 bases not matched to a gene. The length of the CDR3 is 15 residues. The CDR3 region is CATSDGTGVNTEAFF. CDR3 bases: TGTGCCACCAGTGATGGGACAGGGGTGAACACTGAAGCTTTCTTT.

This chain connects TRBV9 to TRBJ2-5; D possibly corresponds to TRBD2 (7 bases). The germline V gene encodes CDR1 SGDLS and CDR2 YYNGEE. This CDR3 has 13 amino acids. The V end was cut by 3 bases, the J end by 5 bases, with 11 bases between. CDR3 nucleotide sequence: TGTGCCAGCAGCGCGGGGGGCTTGGAGACCCAGTACTTC. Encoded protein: CASSAGGLETQYF.

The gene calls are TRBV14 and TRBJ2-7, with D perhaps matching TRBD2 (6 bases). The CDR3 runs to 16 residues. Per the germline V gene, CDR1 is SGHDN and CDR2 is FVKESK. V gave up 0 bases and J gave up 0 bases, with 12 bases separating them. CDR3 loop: CASSQDFLARSYEQYF. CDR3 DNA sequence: TGTGCCAGCAGCCAAGATTTCCTAGCGCGCTCCTACGAGCAGTACTTC.

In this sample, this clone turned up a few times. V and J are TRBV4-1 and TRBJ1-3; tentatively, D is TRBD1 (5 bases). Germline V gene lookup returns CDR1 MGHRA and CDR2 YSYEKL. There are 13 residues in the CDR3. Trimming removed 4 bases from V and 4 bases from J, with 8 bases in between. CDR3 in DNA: TGCGCCAGCAGCCCACGACAGGGAAACACCATATATTTT. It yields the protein CASSPRQGNTIYF.

CDR3 bases: TGTGCCAGCAGTTTAACAGTGTCCAGGCTTAAGGCTTTCTTT. Encoded protein: CASSLTVSRLKAFF. The chain couples TRBV28 to TRBJ1-1, with D unclear. The germline V and J ends were trimmed by 2 bases and 11 bases, with 18 bases remaining between them. Germline CDR1 reads MDHEN; CDR2 reads SYDVKM. This CDR3 is 14 amino acids long.

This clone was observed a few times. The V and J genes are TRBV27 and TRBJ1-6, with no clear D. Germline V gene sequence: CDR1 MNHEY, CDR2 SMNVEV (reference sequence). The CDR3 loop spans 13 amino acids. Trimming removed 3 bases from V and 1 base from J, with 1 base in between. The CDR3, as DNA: TGTGCCAGCAGTTTGTCCTATAATTCACCCCTCCACTTT. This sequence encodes CASSLSYNSPLHF.

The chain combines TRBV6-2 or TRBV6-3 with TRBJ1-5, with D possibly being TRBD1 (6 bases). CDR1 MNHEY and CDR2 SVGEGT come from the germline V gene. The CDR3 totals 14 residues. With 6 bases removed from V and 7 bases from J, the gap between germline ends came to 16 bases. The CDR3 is CASSLRQVGQPQHF. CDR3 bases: TGTGCCAGCAGCTTAAGACAGGTCGGCCAGCCCCAGCATTTT.

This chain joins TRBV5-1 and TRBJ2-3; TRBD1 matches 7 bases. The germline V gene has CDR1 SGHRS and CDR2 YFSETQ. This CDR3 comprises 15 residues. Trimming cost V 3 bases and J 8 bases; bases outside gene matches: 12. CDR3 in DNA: TGCGCCAGCAGCTCCTACAGGGGCGAGTACGGTACGCAGTATTTT. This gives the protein CASSSYRGEYGTQYF.

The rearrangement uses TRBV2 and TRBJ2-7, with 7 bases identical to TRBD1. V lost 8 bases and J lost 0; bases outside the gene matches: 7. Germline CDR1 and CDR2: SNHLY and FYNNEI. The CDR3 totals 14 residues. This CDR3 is CASGQDFVSYEQYF. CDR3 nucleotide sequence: TGTGCCAGCGGACAGGACTTCGTCTCCTACGAGCAGTACTTC. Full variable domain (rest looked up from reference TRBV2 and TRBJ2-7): EPEVTQTPSHQVTQMGQEVILRCVPISNHLYFYWYRQILGQKVEFLVSFYNNEISEKSEIFDDQFSVERPDGSNFTLKIRSTKLEDSAMYFCASGQDFVSYEQYFGPGTRLTVT.

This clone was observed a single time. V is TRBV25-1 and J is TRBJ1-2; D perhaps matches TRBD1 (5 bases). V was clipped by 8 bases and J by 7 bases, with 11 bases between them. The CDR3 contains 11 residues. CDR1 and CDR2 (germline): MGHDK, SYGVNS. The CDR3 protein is CASRAGGGYTF. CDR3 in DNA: TGTGCCAGCCGGGCGGGGGGTGGCTACACCTTC.

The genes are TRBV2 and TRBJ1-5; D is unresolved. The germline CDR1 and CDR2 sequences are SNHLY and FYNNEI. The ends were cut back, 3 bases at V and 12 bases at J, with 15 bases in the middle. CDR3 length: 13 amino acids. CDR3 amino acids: CASSEVEETHQHF. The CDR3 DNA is TGTGCCAGCAGTGAGGTTGAGGAAACTCACCAGCATTTT.

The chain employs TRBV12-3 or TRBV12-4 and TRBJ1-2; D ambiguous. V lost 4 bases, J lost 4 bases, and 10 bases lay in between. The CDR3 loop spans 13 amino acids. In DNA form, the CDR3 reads TGTGCCAGCAGTTACGCCAGGCCCTATGGCTACACCTTC. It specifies CASSYARPYGYTF.